Given below is one T cell receptor beta chain in context. This table comes from immunoSEQ multiplex PCR, and its TCRdb copy is limited to in-frame clones, with some not included. The sample consists of about 560,000 clones, just over 75% of them appearing once. The sample belongs to a study of shared clonotypes between healthy human individuals. Trimming took off 0 bases at V and 4 bases at J, with 12 bases between the two ends. Germline V lookup: CDR1 MGHRA, CDR2 YSYEKL. The length of the CDR3 is 15 residues. The chain combines TRBV4-1 with TRBJ1-1; the D is unclear. This clonotype was obtained from a woman aged 40-49 years in good health. Some clones in this sample may be carry-over from other donors' samples. The sequencing sample was made of PBMCs. Written as DNA, the CDR3 is TGCGCCAGCAGCCAAGACCGGGGTAAGACCACTGAAGCTTTCTTT. The encoded protein is CASSQDRGKTTEAFF.